The 18 T cell receptor beta chains in this list originate from one sample, sequenced in a study of T cell clonality in common variable immunodeficiency. Study outcomes and limitations: Reportedly, TCR beta sequences from common variable immunodeficiency showed fewer deletions and N-nucleotide insertions.

Repertoires were generated with immunoSEQ multiplex PCR, while TCRdb's copy carries only in-frame clones and drops some. The sample has about 23,000 clones, none seen only once. Antigen specificity for these receptors is unknown. Sequenced: peripheral blood mononuclear cells. The receptors were sampled from a human donor with common variable immunodeficiency.

This clone was counted many times. With the read ending 3 residues before the CDR3 end, the germline J gene is used to fill in that end. The rearrangement joins TRBV28 to TRBJ2-5, with TRBD2 matching 10 bases. Unmatched junction bases numbered 13, after V lost 7 bases and J lost 5 bases. The CDR3 totals 16 residues. CDR1 is MDHEN and CDR2 is SYDVKM in the germline V gene. The sequenced CDR3 bases are TGTGCCAGCAACGATAGAGAGCGGGAGGGCCGGGAGACC. It encodes CASNDREREGRET. The entire CDR3 protein reads CASNDREREGRETQYF.

As for this clone: With the read ending 3 residues before the CDR3 end, the germline J gene is used to fill in that end. The chain has TRBV7-2 and TRBJ2-4; TRBD1 matches at 9 bases. Losses at the gene ends were 0 bases for V and 7 bases for J; bases not matched to a gene: 4. Germline lookup yields CDR1 SGHTA and CDR2 FQGNSA. The CDR3 totals 15 residues. The sequenced CDR3 bases are TGTGCCAGCAGCTTAGCCTCGGGACAGGGTAACATT. Its translation is CASSLASGQGNI. From start to end, the CDR3 is CASSLASGQGNIQYF. Drawing the rest from reference TRBV7-2 and TRBJ2-4, the complete variable domain is GAGVSQSPSNKVTEKGKDVELRCDPISGHTALYWYRQSLGQGLEFLIYFQGNSAPDKSGLPSDRFSAERTGGSVSTLTIQRTQQEDSAVYLCASSLASGQGNIQYFGAGTRLSVL.

This clone has a handful of counts. The read ends 3 residues shy of where the CDR3 ends; the end is completed using the germline J gene. This rearrangement joins TRBV7-2 to TRBJ1-1, with D hard to call. Germline V gene sequence: CDR1 SGHTA, CDR2 FQGNSA. The CDR3 is made up of 14 amino acids. V shed 2 bases and J shed 0 bases, with 7 bases lying between them. The CDR3 bases that were read are TGTGCCAGCAGCTTAACAGCCATGAACACTGAA. Translated: CASSLTAMNTE. The CDR3 in its entirety is CASSLTAMNTEAFF.

There are many counts of this clone. The CDR3 end falls 3 residues outside the read, so it is completed with the germline J gene. V gene TRBV29-1 combines with J gene TRBJ2-7; 9 bases map to TRBD2. V lost 3 bases to trimming and J lost 2 bases; unmatched junction nucleotides: 2. CDR3 size: 13 residues. The germline CDR1 and CDR2 sequences are SQVTM and ANQGSEA. The sequenced part of the CDR3 DNA is TGCAGCGTTGAGACTAGCGGACCCTACGAG. Encoded protein: CSVETSGPYE. The entire CDR3 is CSVETSGPYEQYF.

This clone was picked up many times. CDR3 region: CASSLGTGGGYTF. The covered CDR3 bases are TGTGCCAGCAGCTTAGGGACAGGGGGCGGC. This sequence joins TRBV7-2 and TRBJ1-2, with 11 bases lining up with TRBD1. The read halts 3 residues ahead of the CDR3 end, with the missing end drawn from the germline J gene. CDR1 is SGHTA, CDR2 FQGNSA, per germline. This CDR3 is built from 13 residues.

This clone was recorded many times. Read sequence stops 3 residues before the CDR3 end, and the germline J gene provides the missing end. The chain couples TRBV20-1 to TRBJ2-5, with TRBD2 matching over 8 bases. CDR3 length: 14 amino acids. V dropped 6 bases and J dropped 5; count of bases not matched to a gene: 11. Germline lookup yields CDR1 DFQATT and CDR2 SNEGSKA (reference sequence). The CDR3 protein is CSASRTSQWETQYF. The sequenced CDR3 bases are TGCAGTGCCTCCCGGACTAGCCAGTGGGAGACC.

Worth noting for this clone: With the read ending 3 residues before the CDR3 end, the germline J gene is used to fill in that end. V and J are TRBV29-1 and TRBJ1-2; D possibly corresponds to TRBD1 (6 bases). The CDR3 consists of 13 residues. V was shortened by 8 bases and J by 1 base, with 14 bases between the two germline ends. Germline loops: CDR1 SQVTM, CDR2 ANQGSEA. Partial CDR3 DNA: TGCAGCACAGAAAAGGGGGATAACTATGGC. Translated, it gives CSTEKGDNYG. The entire CDR3 sequence reads CSTEKGDNYGYTF. Variable domain in full (rest from reference TRBV29-1 and TRBJ1-2): SAVISQKPSRDICQRGTSLTIQCQVDSQVTMMFWYRQQPGQSLTLIATANQGSEATYESGFVIDKFPISRPNLTFSTLTVSNMSPEDSSIYLCSTEKGDNYGYTFGSGTRLTVV.

This clone was seen at least ten times. With the read ending 3 residues before the CDR3 end, the germline J gene is used to fill in that end. This sequence joins TRBV2 and TRBJ2-3; D call uncertain. Trimming cost V 4 bases and J 2 bases, with 10 bases left between them. CDR1 and CDR2 from the germline V gene are SNHLY and FYNNEI. The CDR3 is 14 residues long. Incomplete CDR3 DNA: TGTGCCAGCAGTGTGTTAGAGCCCACAGATACG. Translated, it gives CASSVLEPTDT. The CDR3, in full, reads CASSVLEPTDTQYF.

Concerning this clone itself: The read ends 3 residues shy of where the CDR3 ends; the end is completed using the germline J gene. This chain joins TRBV5-1 and TRBJ2-3; 8 positions agree with TRBD2. This CDR3 region has 14 residues. Trimming removed 0 bases from V and 6 bases from J; junction bases left unmatched: 3. Germline V gene data show CDR1 as SGHRS and CDR2 as YFSETQ. CDR3 bases read: TGCGCCAGCAGCTTGGTCGGGGGGGCTGATACG. Its translation: CASSLVGGADT. The complete CDR3 reads CASSLVGGADTQYF.

A note on this clone: The CDR3 goes on 3 residues after the read ends, and that part is filled in from the germline J gene. The chain links TRBV2 to TRBJ2-5; possibly TRBD1 or TRBD2 for D (5 bases each). This CDR3 has 13 amino acids. V lost 6 bases to trimming and J lost 2 bases, with 10 bases between them. In germline, CDR1 is SNHLY, CDR2 FYNNEI. The CDR3 bases that were read are TGTGCCAGCAGGGAGGACAAACAAGAGACC. Its protein product is CASREDKQET. The whole CDR3 protein is CASREDKQETQYF.

To note about this clone: The read terminates 3 residues before the CDR3 end, so the remaining end is supplied by the germline J gene. This sequence joins TRBV7-9 and TRBJ1-6; D is undetermined. Trimming pared 1 base from V and 7 bases from J, leaving 8 bases between. This CDR3 contains 14 residues. The germline V gene encodes CDR1 SEHNR and CDR2 FQNEAQ (reference sequence). The CDR3: CASSLGLSNSPLHF. The part of the CDR3 DNA that was read is TGTGCCAGCAGCTTAGGGTTGAGCAATTCACCC.

Notes on this clone: Read coverage stops 3 residues before the CDR3 terminus; the germline J gene supplies the remainder. V and J are TRBV7-3 and TRBJ2-1, with 9 bases matching TRBD2. The CDR3 totals 15 residues. Germline-derived CDR1 and CDR2 are SGHTA and FQGTGA. V was pared by 5 bases and J by 5 bases, with 7 bases of the junction left unmatched. This CDR3 is CASSPRGGANNEQFF. The sequenced part of the CDR3 DNA is TGTGCCAGCAGCCCCCGCGGGGGGGCGAACAATGAG.

Comment on this clone: The read ends 3 residues early relative to the CDR3; the germline J gene fills the gap. The chain combines TRBV5-6 with TRBJ2-7; TRBD2 might be the D (7 bases). The ends were cut back, 6 bases at V and 6 bases at J, with 19 bases in the middle. Germline loops: CDR1 SGHDT, CDR2 YYEEEE. CDR3 length equals 14 residues. The sequenced part of the CDR3 DNA is TGTGCCAGCAACAAATGGGGGGGCTCGCGCGAG. It codes for CASNKWGGSRE. The full-length CDR3 reads as CASNKWGGSREQYF.

This clone was seen a few times. The read falls 3 residues short of the CDR3 end, and the missing part is taken from the germline J gene. This chain connects TRBV19 to TRBJ1-2; D may be TRBD1 (6 bases). Germline values: CDR1 LNHDA, CDR2 SQIVND (reference sequence). This CDR3 has 13 amino acids. V lost 9 bases, J lost 6 bases, and 17 bases lay in between. CDR3 protein: CASYQTGIDGYTF. Incomplete CDR3 DNA: TGTGCCAGCTACCAGACAGGAATAGATGGC.

The table lists this clone with many counts. Read sequence stops 3 residues before the CDR3 end, and the germline J gene provides the missing end. The rearrangement links TRBV20-1 to TRBJ2-6, with 7 bases aligning to TRBD2. V dropped 0 bases and J dropped 2; count of bases not matched to a gene: 4. Germline V lookup: CDR1 DFQATT, CDR2 SNEGSKA (reference sequence). This CDR3 is 16 amino acids long. The sequenced part of the CDR3 DNA is TGCAGTGCTAGAGATCGGGGAGGGCCTGGGGCCAACGTC. Amino acid sequence: CSARDRGGPGANV. The complete CDR3 protein is CSARDRGGPGANVLTF.

Concerning this clone itself: The observed sequence ends 3 residues before the CDR3 terminus, with the missing tail filled in from the germline J gene. The chain couples TRBV18 to TRBJ1-2; 7 nucleotides agree with TRBD1. The CDR3 loop spans 14 amino acids. V lost 3 bases and J lost 2; bases outside the gene matches: 3. Germline V gene sequence: CDR1 KGHSH, CDR2 LQKENI. The part of the CDR3 DNA that was read is TGTGCCAGCTCACCCTTACAGGGGAACTATGGC. Encoded protein: CASSPLQGNYG. The entire CDR3 reads CASSPLQGNYGYTF. Combining the CDR3 with reference TRBV18 and TRBJ1-2 gives the whole variable domain NAGVMQNPRHLVRRRGQEARLRCSPMKGHSHVYWYRQLPEEGLKFMVYLQKENIIDESGMPKERFSAEFPKEGPSILRIQQVVRGDSAAYFCASSPLQGNYGYTFGSGTRLTVV.

This clone was recorded at least ten times. Read coverage stops 3 residues before the CDR3 terminus; the germline J gene supplies the remainder. This chain connects TRBV30 to TRBJ1-5; TRBD1 matches 7 bases. Germline CDR1 is GTSNPN and CDR2 is SVGIG (reference sequence). The CDR3 totals 18 residues. V lost 2 bases and J lost 2; bases outside the gene matches: 15. The CDR3 bases that were read are TGTGCCTGGAGTCCCCGGGCCGGAGGGCAGGGGGGCAATCAGCCC. Translated, it gives CAWSPRAGGQGGNQP. The whole CDR3 protein reads CAWSPRAGGQGGNQPQHF.

This clone occurred many times. The read gets to within 3 residues of the CDR3 end, and the germline J gene fills in the rest. The genes are TRBV18 and TRBJ2-7; 7 positions agree with TRBD1. V gave up 3 bases and J gave up 4 bases; unmatched junction bases: 9. The CDR3 runs to 15 residues. The germline CDR1 and CDR2 sequences are KGHSH and LQKENI. The DNA read from the CDR3 is TGTGCCAGCTCACCCTACTTAACAGGGGATTACGAG. Protein product: CASSPYLTGDYE. The entire CDR3 protein reads CASSPYLTGDYEQYF.